This T cell receptor (beta chain) stems from a study of blood T cells in healthy people across ages. The overall study: Template switching captured about one barcoded beta molecule per two T cells. The study's findings and limits: The study lacked donor CMV status, which possibly confounded expanded clonotype changes. While age rose, TCR beta diversity per million T cells dropped in a roughly linear way.

For the second PCR, which ran for about 6 to 11 cycles, a sample-barcoded 5' primer and a J-beta primer mix were used. TCRdb reanalysed the 5' RACE reads using MiXCR and keeps one entry per CDR3 protein. Of approximately 800,000 distinct CDR3 sequences listed, roughly 24% are singletons. Details on this clonotype: Antigen specificity is unknown.

The V gene end was trimmed by 4 bases and the J gene end by 0 bases; junction bases not matched to a gene: 7. Germline assignment: CDR1 SEHNR and CDR2 FQNEAQ (reference sequence). CDR3 length: 16 residues. These same records also appear under a second study, on T cells of mothers and their children. That study adds: The shaping of TCR recombination output by thymic selection is similar in related and unrelated pairs.

The sequenced material came from blood. This receptor was identified in a boy younger than 18 in good health. The V call is TRBV7-9, the J call TRBJ2-3; 7 bases line up with TRBD2. CDR3 in amino acids: CASSSAGTTSTDTQYF. The CDR3 DNA reads TGTGCCAGCAGCTCGGCCGGGACTACCAGCACAGATACGCAGTATTTT.